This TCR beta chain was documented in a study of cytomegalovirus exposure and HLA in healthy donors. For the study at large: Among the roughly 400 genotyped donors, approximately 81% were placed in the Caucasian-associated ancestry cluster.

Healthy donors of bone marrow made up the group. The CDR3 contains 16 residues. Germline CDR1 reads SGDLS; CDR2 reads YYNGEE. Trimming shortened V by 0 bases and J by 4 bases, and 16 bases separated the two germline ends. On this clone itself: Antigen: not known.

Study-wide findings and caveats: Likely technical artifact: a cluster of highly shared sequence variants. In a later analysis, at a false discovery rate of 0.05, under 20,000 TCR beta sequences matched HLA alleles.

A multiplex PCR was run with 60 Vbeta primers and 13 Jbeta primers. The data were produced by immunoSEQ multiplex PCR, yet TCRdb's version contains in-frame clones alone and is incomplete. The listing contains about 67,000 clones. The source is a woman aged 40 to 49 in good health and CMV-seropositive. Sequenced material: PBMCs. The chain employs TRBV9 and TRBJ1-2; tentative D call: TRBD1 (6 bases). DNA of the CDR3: TGTGCCAGCAGCGTAGAGTCAAGGGGGTTAGGCTATGGCTACACCTTC. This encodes CASSVESRGLGYGYTF.